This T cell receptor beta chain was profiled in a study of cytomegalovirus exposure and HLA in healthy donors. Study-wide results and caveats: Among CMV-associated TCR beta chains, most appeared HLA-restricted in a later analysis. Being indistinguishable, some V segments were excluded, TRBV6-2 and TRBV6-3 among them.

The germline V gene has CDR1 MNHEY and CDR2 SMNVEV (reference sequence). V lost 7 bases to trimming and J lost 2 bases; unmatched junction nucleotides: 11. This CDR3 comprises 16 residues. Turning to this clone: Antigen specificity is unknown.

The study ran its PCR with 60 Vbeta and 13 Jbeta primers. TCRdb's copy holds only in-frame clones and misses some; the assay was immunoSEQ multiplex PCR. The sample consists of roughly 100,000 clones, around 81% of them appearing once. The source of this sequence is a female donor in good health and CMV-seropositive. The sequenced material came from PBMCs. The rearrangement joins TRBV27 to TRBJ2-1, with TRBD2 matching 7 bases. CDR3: CASNTLKAGPYNEQFF. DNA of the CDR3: TGTGCCAGCAATACGCTAAAAGCGGGACCCTACAATGAGCAGTTCTTC.